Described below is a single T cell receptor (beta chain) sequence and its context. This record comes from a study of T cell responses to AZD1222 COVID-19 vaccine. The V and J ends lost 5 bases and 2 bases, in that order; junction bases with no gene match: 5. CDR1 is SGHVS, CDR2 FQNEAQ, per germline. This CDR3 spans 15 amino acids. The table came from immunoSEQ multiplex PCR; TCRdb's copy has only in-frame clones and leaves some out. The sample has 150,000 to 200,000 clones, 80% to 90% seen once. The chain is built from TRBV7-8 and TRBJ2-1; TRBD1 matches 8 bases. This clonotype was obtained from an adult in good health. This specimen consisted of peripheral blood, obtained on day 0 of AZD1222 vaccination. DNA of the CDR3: TGTGCCAGCAGCGAAACGGGACAGGCCTACAATGAGCAGTTCTTC. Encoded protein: CASSETGQAYNEQFF.